This T cell receptor (beta chain) was profiled in a study of radiation and T cells in renal cell carcinoma. At the level of the study: Nephrectomy followed 15 Gy stereotactic body radiation by 4 weeks. General study findings and limits: From baseline, blood top tumor clonotypes peaked at 2 weeks post-radiation. Without pretreatment biopsies, baseline tumor clonotype presence was undetermined.

Only a few counts were recorded for this clone. Its target is unknown. The CDR3 is 15 residues long. The V gene's germline CDR1 is MGHRA and CDR2 YSYEKL. With 0 bases clipped from V and 4 bases from J, the junction kept 5 bases outside the gene matches. The method was immunoSEQ multiplex PCR; TCRdb's version includes in-frame clones alone and lacks a portion of them. The table lists some 150,000 clones, about 91% of them singletons. Regarding time point: blood 2 weeks post-SBRT. Documented treatment: 15 Gy SBRT to primary tumor, nephrectomy 4 weeks later. Blood was sampled at baseline, 2 weeks and 4 weeks after SBRT.

The sample was blood, taken from a patient whose treatment included radiotherapy and nephrectomy. The chain has TRBV4-1 and TRBJ2-7, with 8 bases identical to TRBD1. This receptor was identified in a woman aged 50 to 65 with renal cell carcinoma. The CDR3 reads CASSQDGQGTYEQYF. The CDR3 bases are TGCGCCAGCAGCCAAGATGGACAGGGAACTTACGAGCAGTACTTC.